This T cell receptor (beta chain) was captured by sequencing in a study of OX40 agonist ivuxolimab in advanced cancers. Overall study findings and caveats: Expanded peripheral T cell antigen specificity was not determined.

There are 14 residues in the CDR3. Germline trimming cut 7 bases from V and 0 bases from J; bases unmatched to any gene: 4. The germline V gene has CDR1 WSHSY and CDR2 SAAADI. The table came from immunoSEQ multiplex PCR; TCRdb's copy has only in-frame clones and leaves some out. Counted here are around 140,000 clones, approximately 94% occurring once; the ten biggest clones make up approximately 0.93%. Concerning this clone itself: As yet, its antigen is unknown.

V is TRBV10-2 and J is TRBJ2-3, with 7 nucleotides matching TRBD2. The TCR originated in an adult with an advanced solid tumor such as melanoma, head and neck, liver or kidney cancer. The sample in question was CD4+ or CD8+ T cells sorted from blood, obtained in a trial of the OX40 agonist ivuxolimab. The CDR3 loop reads CASKGLDSTDTQYF. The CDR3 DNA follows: TGCGCCAGCAAAGGACTAGATAGCACAGATACGCAGTATTTT.